Below, 7 T cell receptor beta chains from the same sample are listed, as sequenced in a study of siplizumab effects on memory and regulatory T cells. Their antigens are not known. As described, mixed lymphocyte reaction cells underwent coculture at 37°C for a duration of approximately six days. TCRdb keeps only in-frame clones here, not all; method: immunoSEQ multiplex PCR. This table has nearly 4,500 clones, around half appearing once. Sequencing input: CFSE-low (dividing) CD4+ T cells sorted from an allogeneic mixed lymphocyte reaction. The receptors shown here come from a human donor in good health; the cells came from an allogeneic mixed lymphocyte reaction. Some clones in this sample may be carry-over from other donors' samples.

CDR3 in DNA: TGCGCCAGCAGCTTGGTAGCGGGGGTCAATGAGCAGTTCTTC. Translated: CASSLVAGVNEQFF. The genes are TRBV5-1 and TRBJ2-1; 9 nucleotides match TRBD2. Looked up from germline, CDR1 is SGHRS and CDR2 is YFSETQ. The length of the CDR3 is 14 residues. The V segment lost 0 bases and the J segment 6 bases; nucleotides outside the gene matches: 1. Full variable domain (remainder filled in from reference TRBV5-1 and TRBJ2-1): KAGVTQTPRYLIKTRGQQVTLSCSPISGHRSVSWYQQTPGQGLQFLFEYFSETQRNKGNFPGRFSGRQFSNSRSEMNVSTLELGDSALYLCASSLVAGVNEQFFGPGTRLTVL.

This clone was counted a few times. The chain joins TRBV9 to TRBJ1-5; a possible D gene is TRBD1 (5 bases). The CDR3 extends over 16 amino acids. Germline CDR1 and CDR2: SGDLS and YYNGEE. Trimming stripped 0 bases from V and 1 base from J, with 11 bases between. CDR3: CASSVALGESNQPQHF. The DNA for the CDR3 is TGTGCCAGCAGCGTAGCTTTGGGGGAGAGCAATCAGCCCCAGCATTTT.

The V call is TRBV2, the J call TRBJ2-7; D call uncertain. V was shortened by 7 bases and J by 2 bases, with 9 bases between the two germline ends. There are 12 residues in the CDR3. From germline, CDR1 is SNHLY and CDR2 FYNNEI. The CDR3 DNA follows: TGTGCCAGCACCGAATATCCCTACGAGCAGTACTTC. This encodes CASTEYPYEQYF. The entire variable domain, with the rest obtained from reference TRBV2 and TRBJ2-7, is as follows: EPEVTQTPSHQVTQMGQEVILRCVPISNHLYFYWYRQILGQKVEFLVSFYNNEISEKSEIFDDQFSVERPDGSNFTLKIRSTKLEDSAMYFCASTEYPYEQYFGPGTRLTVT.

The V and J genes are TRBV11-1 and TRBJ1-1; possible D gene TRBD1, 5 bases. CDR1 and CDR2 (germline): SGHAT, FQDESV (reference sequence). The ends were cut back, 1 base at V and 6 bases at J, with 12 bases in the middle. The CDR3 is 14 amino acids. CDR3: CASSLGTYGPEAFF. CDR3 DNA: TGTGCCAGCAGCTTAGGGACATATGGTCCTGAAGCTTTCTTT.

In this sample, this clone turned up a few times. At the DNA level, this CDR3 is encoded by other sequences in the same sample as well. This sequence joins TRBV10-3 and TRBJ2-3, with a weak D call TRBD1 (5 bases). V was trimmed by 11 bases and J by 1 base, leaving 16 bases between them. The germline gives CDR1 ENHRY, CDR2 SYGVKD. The CDR3 sequence is 14 residues long. The CDR3 DNA reads as TGTGCCCTCGGTAAGGGGAAAGGCACAGATACGCAGTATTTT. Translating gives CALGKGKGTDTQYF.

The chain is built from TRBV6-1 and TRBJ1-2; TRBD1 might be the D (6 bases). There are 12 residues in the CDR3. The ends were cut back, 2 bases at V and 7 bases at J, with 8 bases in the middle. The V gene's germline CDR1 is MNHNS and CDR2 SASEGT. The chain's CDR3 is CASSERQAGYTF. The CDR3 DNA reads as TGTGCCAGCAGTGAACGACAGGCTGGCTACACCTTC.

V gene TRBV6-1 combines with J gene TRBJ2-3; D remains unclear. The CDR3 loop spans 15 amino acids. Germline loops: CDR1 MNHNS, CDR2 SASEGT. The V gene lost 0 bases and the J gene lost 1 base, with 8 bases spanning the gap. The CDR3 sequence is CASSEAPRGTDTQYF. In nucleotides, the CDR3 is TGTGCCAGCAGTGAAGCGCCACGGGGCACAGATACGCAGTATTTT.